Presented here are 30 T cell receptor beta chains from one specimen sequenced in a study of T cells in localized non-small cell lung cancer. Clones were read by immunoSEQ multiplex PCR, and TCRdb kept only the in-frame ones, dropping some. The sample holds under 75,000 clones, less than 90% seen once. Specimen: peripheral blood, collected before any cancer treatment. Receptors were obtained from a male donor aged 60 or over with stage III squamous cell lung carcinoma.

The V call is TRBV6-6, the J call TRBJ1-1, with D tentatively TRBD1 (5 bases). The CDR3 totals 15 residues. Germline V gene data show CDR1 as MNHNY and CDR2 as SVGAGI (reference sequence). Trimming took off 5 bases at V and 3 bases at J, with 16 bases between the two ends. The CDR3 DNA sequence: TGTGCCAGCAGTCTCGGGGGAGTGGGGCACACTGAAGCTTTCTTT. This encodes CASSLGGVGHTEAFF.

V is TRBV7-6 and J is TRBJ2-1, with D possibly being TRBD1 or TRBD2 (5 bases each). This CDR3 is 15 amino acids long. Trimming removed 5 bases at V and 5 bases at J, with 16 bases between. Germline V gene data show CDR1 as SGHVS and CDR2 as FNYEAQ. In DNA, the CDR3 is TGTGCCAGCAGCAAAGGGGTGGGAGAAGACAATGAGCAGTTCTTC. Translating gives CASSKGVGEDNEQFF.

The chain couples TRBV5-6 to TRBJ1-4, with D possibly TRBD1 on 5 matching bases. V was shortened by 4 bases and J by 7 bases, with 17 bases between the two germline ends. CDR1 is SGHDT and CDR2 is YYEEEE in the germline V gene. The CDR3 is 15 amino acids. The CDR3 here is CASSRIDGRGEKLFF. DNA for the CDR3: TGTGCCAGCAGCCGGATTGACGGAAGGGGTGAAAAACTGTTTTTT.

The chain recombines TRBV20-1 with TRBJ1-1; no firm D call. V shed 5 bases and J shed 2 bases, with 6 bases lying between them. Germline V gene lookup returns CDR1 DFQATT and CDR2 SNEGSKA (reference sequence). This CDR3 comprises 11 residues. The CDR3 loop reads CSAWGNTEAFF. DNA for the CDR3: TGCAGTGCTTGGGGAAACACTGAAGCTTTCTTT.

V gene TRBV4-2 combines with J gene TRBJ2-1; 8 nucleotides line up with TRBD2. The ends lost 7 bases at V and 8 bases at J; junction bases unmatched: 16. Germline CDR1 reads LGHNA; CDR2 reads YNFKEQ. The CDR3 length is 16 residues. The CDR3 sequence is CASNPFGGAGSYEQFF. The CDR3, as DNA: TGTGCCAGCAACCCCTTCGGGGGGGCCGGGTCGTATGAGCAGTTCTTC.

The chain combines TRBV7-2 with TRBJ1-2; D gene unclear. V was cut by 5 bases and J by 8 bases, with 18 bases left in between. CDR3 size: 14 residues. The germline gives CDR1 SGHTA, CDR2 FQGNSA. CDR3 residues: CASSPRAPAAGYTF. CDR3 nucleotides: TGTGCCAGCAGCCCCAGAGCACCTGCCGCGGGCTACACCTTC.

The chain joins TRBV14 to TRBJ1-2; D remains ambiguous. V was trimmed by 4 bases and J by 7 bases, leaving 13 bases between them. Germline V gene sequence: CDR1 SGHDN, CDR2 FVKESK. This CDR3 has 13 amino acids. The CDR3 coding sequence is TGTGCCAGCAGCCTTATAGGAGGCCTTGGCTACACCTTC. Encoded protein: CASSLIGGLGYTF.

CDR3 bases: TGTGCCAGCAGCTTAGTGTGGCTATACAATGAGCAGTTCTTC. Its translation: CASSLVWLYNEQFF. The rearrangement uses TRBV7-2 and TRBJ2-1; D is ambiguous. Germline loops: CDR1 SGHTA, CDR2 FQGNSA. With 1 base removed from V and 4 bases from J, the gap between germline ends came to 8 bases. This CDR3 contains 14 residues. The full variable domain, completed using reference TRBV7-2 and TRBJ2-1, is GAGVSQSPSNKVTEKGKDVELRCDPISGHTALYWYRQSLGQGLEFLIYFQGNSAPDKSGLPSDRFSAERTGGSVSTLTIQRTQQEDSAVYLCASSLVWLYNEQFFGPGTRLTVL.

The V and J genes are TRBV10-2 and TRBJ1-2; D not resolved. V lost 2 bases and J lost 2, with 6 bases in between. CDR3 length equals 13 residues. Looked up from germline, CDR1 is WSHSY and CDR2 is SAAADI. For the CDR3, the DNA is TGCGCCAGCAGTGAGCCGGGAAACTATGGCTACACCTTC. Its translation is CASSEPGNYGYTF.

The V gene is TRBV27, the J gene TRBJ1-1; D gene uncertain. Trimming took off 3 bases at V and 3 bases at J, with 14 bases between the two ends. Per germline, CDR1 MNHEY and CDR2 SMNVEV (reference sequence). The CDR3 sequence is 15 residues long. CDR3 amino acids: CASSLRSRGDTEAFF. The CDR3 region has the DNA TGTGCCAGCAGTTTGAGGTCTCGTGGCGACACTGAAGCTTTCTTT.

The V gene is TRBV11-2, the J gene TRBJ1-1; D remains ambiguous. V was cut by 0 bases and J by 2 bases, with 10 bases left in between. Germline CDR1 is SGHAT and CDR2 is FQNNGV. The CDR3 spans 15 residues. The chain's CDR3 is CASSLDRFFNTEAFF. In nucleotides, the CDR3 is TGTGCCAGCAGCTTAGACCGATTCTTCAACACTGAAGCTTTCTTT.

V and J are TRBV28 and TRBJ1-1; D might be TRBD1 (6 bases). This CDR3 has 14 residues. With 7 bases removed from V and 3 bases from J, the gap between germline ends came to 15 bases. Germline lookup yields CDR1 MDHEN and CDR2 SYDVKM. The CDR3 DNA reads as TGTGCCAGCAACATACACAGGGACGACACTGAAGCTTTCTTT. Translated: CASNIHRDDTEAFF.

The V gene is TRBV14, the J gene TRBJ2-1; D is unclear. V gave up 1 base and J gave up 3 bases, with 7 bases separating them. The germline V gene has CDR1 SGHDN and CDR2 FVKESK. The CDR3 sequence is 14 residues long. DNA for the CDR3: TGTGCCAGCAGCCAAGCGACCCTCTACAATGAGCAGTTCTTC. This encodes CASSQATLYNEQFF.

This sequence joins TRBV4-2 and TRBJ2-5; 16 bases fit TRBD2. V was pared by 0 bases and J by 6 bases, with 16 bases of the junction left unmatched. Germline-derived CDR1 and CDR2 are LGHNA and YNFKEQ. CDR3 size: 21 residues. In nucleotides, the CDR3 is TGTGCCAGCAGCCAAGAAGGGACTAGCGGGGGGGCCCCATCTATCCGAAAGACCCAGTACTTC. Translating gives CASSQEGTSGGAPSIRKTQYF.

This clone is a singleton in its sample. This sequence joins TRBV14 and TRBJ2-7; 7 nucleotides align to TRBD2. Germline V lookup: CDR1 SGHDN, CDR2 FVKESK. V lost 3 bases, J lost 6 bases, and 14 bases stayed unmatched. This CDR3 region has 16 residues. The CDR3 loop reads CASSHRGGSVGLEQYF. CDR3 nucleotide sequence: TGTGCCAGCAGCCATCGCGGGGGATCCGTGGGTCTCGAGCAGTACTTC.

The V gene is TRBV5-1, the J gene TRBJ1-1, with D possibly matching TRBD1 (6 bases). The CDR3 sequence is 13 residues long. Trimming removed 5 bases at V and 1 base at J, with 9 bases between. The germline V gene has CDR1 SGHRS and CDR2 YFSETQ. The chain's CDR3 is CASSWGQNTEAFF. Here the CDR3 DNA reads TGCGCCAGCAGTTGGGGACAGAACACTGAAGCTTTCTTT.

A remark on this clone: The sample contains more than one DNA sequence encoding this CDR3. The V gene is TRBV4-3, the J gene TRBJ1-3; a possible D gene is TRBD1 (6 bases). The CDR3 sequence is 21 residues long. Germline-derived CDR1 and CDR2 are LGHNA and YSLEER. With 0 bases removed from V and 0 bases from J, the gap between germline ends came to 24 bases. This CDR3 is CASSQDLVGKTGLFSGNTIYF. The CDR3 region has the DNA TGCGCCAGCAGCCAAGATCTAGTGGGAAAGACAGGCCTCTTCTCTGGAAACACCATATATTTT.

The chain has TRBV30 and TRBJ2-1; D unclear. There are 13 residues in the CDR3. The V gene lost 4 bases and the J gene lost 9 bases, with 16 bases spanning the gap. The germline V gene has CDR1 GTSNPN and CDR2 SVGIG (reference sequence). CDR3 sequence reads: CAWTGPTTSEQFF. The CDR3 DNA reads TGTGCCTGGACCGGGCCCACCACGAGTGAGCAGTTCTTC.

V is TRBV7-2 and J is TRBJ2-5; 8 nucleotides align to TRBD1. Germline CDR1 reads SGHTA; CDR2 reads FQGNSA. The CDR3 runs 16 residues. Losses at the gene ends were 5 bases for V and 5 bases for J; bases not matched to a gene: 13. CDR3 region: CASSRSLTGALETQYF. The CDR3 DNA sequence: TGTGCCAGCAGCCGGTCCCTGACAGGGGCCCTGGAGACCCAGTACTTC.

This clone was found once. This sequence joins TRBV5-1 and TRBJ2-3; 10 bases align to TRBD2. There are 18 residues in the CDR3. Germline V lookup: CDR1 SGHRS, CDR2 YFSETQ. Trimming cost V 0 bases and J 0 bases; bases outside gene matches: 7. The CDR3 bases are TGCGCCAGCAGCTTGGCCGGTCTAGCGGGGGCTAGCACAGATACGCAGTATTTT. It encodes CASSLAGLAGASTDTQYF.

The V and J genes are TRBV28 and TRBJ1-5, with a tentative D call TRBD1 (6 bases). The CDR3 sequence is 15 residues long. Germline V gene data show CDR1 as MDHEN and CDR2 as SYDVKM. With 6 bases removed from V and 0 bases from J, the gap between germline ends came to 12 bases. CDR3 loop: CASRPQGYSNQPQHF. For the CDR3, the DNA is TGTGCCAGCAGACCCCAGGGGTATAGCAATCAGCCCCAGCATTTT.

This clone was detected only a few times. The CDR3 sequence: CASRIQGGATNEKLFF. The CDR3 DNA sequence: TGTGCCAGCAGGATCCAGGGAGGTGCAACTAATGAAAAACTGTTTTTT. V and J are TRBV7-8 and TRBJ1-4; maybe TRBD1 (5 bases). CDR3 length equals 16 residues. V was trimmed by 6 bases and J by 0 bases, leaving 14 bases between them. Germline V gives CDR1 SGHVS, CDR2 FQNEAQ.

The chain carries TRBV7-3 and TRBJ2-1; D gene uncertain. The CDR3 is 13 residues long. The V gene's germline CDR1 is SGHTA and CDR2 FQGTGA. V was pared by 3 bases and J by 6 bases, with 9 bases between. The CDR3 DNA reads TGTGCCAGCAGCTTCGTCGGGCTCAATGAGCAGTTCTTC. This gives the protein CASSFVGLNEQFF.

The rearrangement links TRBV6-5 to TRBJ1-2, with unresolved D. Germline CDR1 MNHEY, CDR2 SVGAGI. Deletions cut 0 bases from V and 6 bases from J, with 8 bases between. The CDR3 has 13 residues. The CDR3 loop reads CASSYSPADGYTF. For the CDR3, the DNA is TGTGCCAGCAGTTACTCCCCAGCCGATGGCTACACCTTC.

The rearrangement uses TRBV6-6 and TRBJ1-5; D gene uncertain. The germline V gene encodes CDR1 MNHNY and CDR2 SVGAGI (reference sequence). Trimming pared 6 bases from V and 8 bases from J, leaving 5 bases between. The CDR3 is 10 amino acids. Written as DNA, the CDR3 is TGTGCCAGCAGCCGGGAGCCCCAGCATTTT. Its translation: CASSREPQHF.

The rearrangement links TRBV19 to TRBJ2-4; D ambiguous. Trimming shortened V by 5 bases and J by 9 bases, and 14 bases separated the two germline ends. The germline V gene encodes CDR1 LNHDA and CDR2 SQIVND (reference sequence). The CDR3 is 13 amino acids. The CDR3 sequence: CASSPRQGFIQYF. CDR3 bases: TGTGCCAGTAGTCCCCGCCAAGGGTTCATTCAGTACTTC.

This clone came up once. The chain employs TRBV6-1 and TRBJ1-5; maybe TRBD1 (5 bases). This CDR3 comprises 17 residues. Per germline, CDR1 MNHNS and CDR2 SASEGT. V lost 0 bases and J lost 5, with 17 bases in between. The CDR3 DNA follows: TGTGCCAGCAGTGAAGCGGGGGGAGAAATTCTCCATCAGCCCCAGCATTTT. Residues: CASSEAGGEILHQPQHF.

The chain carries TRBV15 and TRBJ1-6, with no clear D. V shed 3 bases and J shed 0 bases, with 9 bases lying between them. The CDR3 has 16 residues. The germline CDR1 and CDR2 sequences are LNHNV and YYDKDF (reference sequence). CDR3 DNA: TGTGCCACCAGCAGCGGCCCCGGCTCCTATAATTCACCCCTCCACTTT. Amino acid sequence: CATSSGPGSYNSPLHF.

This CDR3 reads CASSVGGYGYTF. The CDR3, as DNA: TGTGCCAGCAGCGTAGGAGGGTACGGCTACACCTTC. This sequence joins TRBV9 and TRBJ1-2; D unresolved. CDR1 and CDR2 (germline): SGDLS, YYNGEE. With 0 bases removed from V and 8 bases from J, the gap between germline ends came to 8 bases. This CDR3 has 12 amino acids. The whole variable domain, remainder taken from reference TRBV9 and TRBJ1-2, is DSGVTQTPKHLITATGQRVTLRCSPRSGDLSVYWYQQSLDQGLQFLIQYYNGEERAKGNILERFSAQQFPDLHSELNLSSLELGDSALYFCASSVGGYGYTFGSGTRLTVV.

In its sample, this clone was seen a few times. V and J are TRBV7-3 and TRBJ1-3; D is ambiguous. The V gene's germline CDR1 is SGHTA and CDR2 FQGTGA. Between the trimmed V and J ends, which lost 5 bases and 4 bases, there was a span of 9 bases. The CDR3 loop spans 13 amino acids. In DNA form, the CDR3 reads TGTGCCAGCAGCGAACAATCCGGAAACACCATATATTTT. Protein: CASSEQSGNTIYF.